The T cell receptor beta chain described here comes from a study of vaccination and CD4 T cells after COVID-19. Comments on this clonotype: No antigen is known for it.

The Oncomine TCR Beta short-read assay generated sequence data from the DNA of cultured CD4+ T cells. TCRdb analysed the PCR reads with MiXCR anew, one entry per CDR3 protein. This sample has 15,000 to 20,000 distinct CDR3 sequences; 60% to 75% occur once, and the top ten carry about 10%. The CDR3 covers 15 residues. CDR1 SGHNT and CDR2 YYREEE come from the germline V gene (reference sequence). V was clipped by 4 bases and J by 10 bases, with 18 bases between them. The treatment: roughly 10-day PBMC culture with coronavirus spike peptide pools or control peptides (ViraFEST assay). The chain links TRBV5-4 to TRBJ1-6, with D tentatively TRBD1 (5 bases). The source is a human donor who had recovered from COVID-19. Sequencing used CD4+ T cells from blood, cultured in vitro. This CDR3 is CASSRDPDSGSPLHF. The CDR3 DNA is TGTGCCAGCAGCCGGGACCCCGACAGTGGGTCACCCCTCCACTTT.